This T cell receptor beta chain stems from a study of blood T cell repertoires in COVID-19. Background on the study: From the United States, Italy and Spain came samples of acute and convalescent COVID-19. The analysed material was cDNA or gDNA that came from T cells, B-cell-depleted T cells, or PBMCs.

In the authors' workflow: Amplification of reference gene primers was used by the study to estimate nucleated cell counts. Sequencing was performed with immunoSEQ multiplex PCR; in TCRdb, only in-frame clones are kept and a portion is missing. Clone size and the V and J calls come from that table; the DNA yielded D and trimming. The profile covers 97,000 or so clones, with 90% appearing a single time and about 1.7% taken by the ten largest. Germline V gene sequence: CDR1 MNHEY, CDR2 SVGEGT. The CDR3 consists of 15 residues. V shed 6 bases, J shed 2 bases, and the junction held 7 bases outside the gene matches.

The TCR comes from a man aged 55-75 years with acute or convalescent COVID-19. The chain carries TRBV6-2 or TRBV6-3 and TRBJ1-1, with TRBD1 identical over 9 bases. Sequencing input: peripheral blood. DNA of the CDR3: TGTGCCAGCAGCAAACAGACAGGGGGAAACACTGAAGCTTTCTTT. Translating gives CASSKQTGGNTEAFF.